Below, 4 T cell receptor beta chains from the same sample are listed, as sequenced in a study of shared clonotypes between healthy human individuals. Selected positively for CCR7 and CD45RO-negative, naive CD8 cells excluded terminally differentiated effector memory CD45RA+ cells. Assay: immunoSEQ multiplex PCR; the TCRdb copy retains only in-frame clones and omits some. The sample lists roughly 2.1 million clones, about 93% occurring once. Source material: naive CD8+ T cells from PBMCs. Source of these receptors: a man between 18 and 35 years old in good health. Some clones in this sample may be carry-over from other donors' samples.

This clone has just one count. The genes are TRBV2 and TRBJ2-1; 7 nucleotides line up with TRBD1. Germline trimming cut 7 bases from V and 2 bases from J; bases unmatched to any gene: 11. The CDR3 consists of 16 residues. Germline V gene data show CDR1 as SNHLY and CDR2 as FYNNEI. Here the CDR3 reads CASKDRSKSAYNEQFF. CDR3 DNA: TGTGCCAGCAAGGACAGGTCCAAATCGGCCTACAATGAGCAGTTCTTC.

The chain couples TRBV13 to TRBJ1-1; 11 nucleotides match TRBD1. This CDR3 comprises 16 residues. The germline CDR1 and CDR2 sequences are PRHDT and FYEKMQ (reference sequence). J was trimmed by 3 bases and V by 6 bases; bases with no gene match: 9. DNA of the CDR3: TGTGCCAGCAGTTCTTACCGGGACAGGGGGTACACTGAAGCTTTCTTT. It codes for CASSSYRDRGYTEAFF.

CDR3: CSALGWSYEQYF. The CDR3 DNA sequence: TGCAGCGCCCTCGGCTGGTCCTACGAGCAGTACTTC. The rearrangement joins TRBV29-1 to TRBJ2-7; D is unclear. This CDR3 contains 12 residues. Germline CDR1 and CDR2: SQVTM and ANQGSEA. Trimming took 7 bases from V and 1 from J, leaving 11 bases between them.

V usage is TRBV10-3 and J usage is TRBJ2-1, with D maybe TRBD2 (6 bases). The CDR3 runs to 19 residues. Germline CDR1 is ENHRY and CDR2 is SYGVKD. Trimming took 7 bases from V and 0 from J, leaving 25 bases between them. The CDR3 nucleotides are TGTGCCATCAAGGGAGGTATTTTGGGGACCACAGGCTCCTACAATGAGCAGTTCTTC. This encodes CAIKGGILGTTGSYNEQFF.